This T cell receptor (beta chain) was identified in a study of OX40 agonist ivuxolimab in advanced cancers. For the study at large: The patients received ivuxolimab by intravenous route every 2 weeks at 0.01 to 10 mg/kg.

Only in-frame clones appear in the TCRdb table, and some are missing; sequencing was by immunoSEQ multiplex PCR. The sample consists of 65,000 to 70,000 clones, about nine tenths of them appearing once. CDR1 SGHKS and CDR2 YYEKEE come from the germline V gene (reference sequence). V was cut by 0 bases and J by 4 bases, with 8 bases left in between. The CDR3 totals 14 residues. Findings of the study overall: CD8+ T cells averaged more expanded clones than CD4+.

Points on this clone: Its antigen is currently unknown.

Baseline was the first blood sampling point, followed by cycle 4 day 1 and cycle 7 day 1. The source of this sequence is an adult with an advanced solid tumor such as melanoma, head and neck, liver or kidney cancer. This sample comprised CD4+ or CD8+ T cells sorted from blood, obtained in a trial of the OX40 agonist ivuxolimab. The chain carries TRBV5-5 and TRBJ1-5; D is undetermined. CDR3 sequence reads: CASSLAGPNQPQHF. The CDR3 nucleotides read TGTGCCAGCAGCTTGGCAGGACCGAATCAGCCCCAGCATTTT.